The 27 T cell receptor beta chains below all came from one sample that was sequenced in a study of blood T cell repertoires in COVID-19. Profiling relied on immunoSEQ multiplex PCR, and the TCRdb table lists in-frame clones only, not all of them. The sample consists of over 200,000 clones, 70% to 90% of them appearing once. Sequences were obtained from peripheral blood. These receptors were taken from a woman under 40 who had recovered from COVID-19.

The genes are TRBV27 and TRBJ2-1, with 14 nucleotides matching TRBD2. The CDR3 runs 17 residues. Germline CDR1 is MNHEY and CDR2 is SMNVEV (reference sequence). V was clipped by 5 bases and J by 3 bases; unmatched bases: 6. CDR3 in DNA: TGTGCCAGCAGTCCGGGACTAGCGGGGGCTATCTACAATGAGCAGTTCTTC. It encodes CASSPGLAGAIYNEQFF.

The chain links TRBV6-4 to TRBJ2-3, with a tentative D call TRBD1 (6 bases). Between the trimmed V and J ends, which lost 0 bases and 1 base, there was a span of 8 bases. Per the germline V gene, CDR1 is MRHNA and CDR2 is SNTAGT. CDR3 length equals 15 residues. The CDR3 sequence: CASSDSKGGTDTQYF. The CDR3 DNA reads as TGTGCCAGCAGTGACTCGAAGGGGGGCACAGATACGCAGTATTTT.

The chain carries TRBV27 and TRBJ1-1, with a tentative D call TRBD1 (6 bases). The V and J ends lost 5 bases and 2 bases respectively, with 12 bases between them. Germline V gives CDR1 MNHEY, CDR2 SMNVEV (reference sequence). The CDR3 runs to 14 residues. The chain's CDR3 is CASSRRGSNTEAFF. The CDR3 coding sequence is TGTGCCAGCAGTCGCAGGGGCTCAAACACTGAAGCTTTCTTT.

CDR3: CAWSQGQSLYEQYF. CDR3 nucleotide sequence: TGTGCCTGGAGTCAGGGACAGTCTCTTTACGAGCAGTACTTC. The chain employs TRBV30 and TRBJ2-7; 7 bases map to TRBD1. The germline V gene encodes CDR1 GTSNPN and CDR2 SVGIG (reference sequence). Trimming took 2 bases from V and 4 from J; bases not matched to a gene: 8. The CDR3 length is 14 residues.

V and J are TRBV2 and TRBJ2-1; 8 bases fit TRBD2. The CDR3 loop spans 16 amino acids. After removal of 4 bases from V and 0 bases from J, the junction contained 5 bases not matched to a gene. Germline V gene lookup returns CDR1 SNHLY and CDR2 FYNNEI. The DNA of the CDR3 is TGTGCCAGCAGTGGCACGCGGGGGGCCTCCTACAATGAGCAGTTCTTC. This codes for CASSGTRGASYNEQFF.

The V call is TRBV5-1, the J call TRBJ2-2; TRBD1 is a possible D gene (6 bases). Trimming cost V 4 bases and J 5 bases, with 12 bases left between them. Looked up from germline, CDR1 is SGHRS and CDR2 is YFSETQ. This CDR3 is built from 14 residues. The CDR3 DNA follows: TGCGCCAGCAGCCGGGACATTGGGACCGGGGAGCTGTTTTTT. Residues: CASSRDIGTGELFF. The full variable domain, its missing parts supplied by reference TRBV5-1 and TRBJ2-2, is KAGVTQTPRYLIKTRGQQVTLSCSPISGHRSVSWYQQTPGQGLQFLFEYFSETQRNKGNFPGRFSGRQFSNSRSEMNVSTLELGDSALYLCASSRDIGTGELFFGEGSRLTVL.

The chain recombines TRBV6-5 with TRBJ2-1, with 8 nucleotides matching TRBD2. The CDR3 runs 14 residues. Per germline, CDR1 MNHEY and CDR2 SVGAGI. V was pared by 5 bases and J by 5 bases, with 5 bases of the junction left unmatched. CDR3 DNA sequence: TGTGCCAGCAGTCCCGGGAGGGGCCACAATGAGCAGTTCTTC. Translation: CASSPGRGHNEQFF.

Only a few counts were recorded for this clone. The chain has TRBV27 and TRBJ2-7, with D tentatively TRBD1 (6 bases). The CDR3 loop spans 15 amino acids. V was cut by 4 bases and J by 5 bases, with 18 bases left in between. Germline lookup yields CDR1 MNHEY and CDR2 SMNVEV (reference sequence). The CDR3 nucleotides read TGTGCCAGCAGTTCGCCGGGACACCTTTTCCACGAGCAGTACTTC. It translates to CASSSPGHLFHEQYF.

The chain employs TRBV3-1 (or the pseudogene TRBV3-2) and TRBJ2-3; TRBD2 agrees at 7 bases. Trimming at V came to 1 base and at J to 8 bases, leaving 6 bases not matched to a gene. CDR1 is LGHDT and CDR2 is YNNKEL in the germline V gene (reference sequence). CDR3 length: 14 amino acids. CDR3 DNA sequence: TGTGCCAGCAGCCAAGTACGCGGCGGGAGTACGCAGTATTTT. The encoded protein is CASSQVRGGSTQYF.

This rearrangement joins TRBV5-1 to TRBJ2-5, with 8 bases fitting TRBD1. The ends lost 0 bases at V and 5 bases at J; junction bases unmatched: 9. The CDR3 runs to 16 residues. The germline V gene has CDR1 SGHRS and CDR2 YFSETQ. CDR3 nucleotides: TGCGCCAGCAGCTTGGCCGGCAGGGGGCTGAGTGAGACCCAGTACTTC. It encodes CASSLAGRGLSETQYF.

To note about this clone: The same CDR3 also results from other DNA sequences found in this sample. The gene calls are TRBV10-3 and TRBJ2-1; D might be TRBD2 (6 bases). The V and J ends lost 0 bases and 4 bases respectively, with 7 bases between them. This CDR3 spans 14 amino acids. From germline, CDR1 is ENHRY and CDR2 SYGVKD. The CDR3 DNA reads TGTGCCATCAGTGAGTCGGGAGGATACAATGAGCAGTTCTTC. It yields the protein CAISESGGYNEQFF.

The V gene is TRBV4-2, the J gene TRBJ1-2; 8 nucleotides match TRBD1. The CDR3 has 15 amino acids. Germline V gene lookup returns CDR1 LGHNA and CDR2 YNFKEQ. Trimming removed 2 bases from V and 10 bases from J; junction bases left unmatched: 12. The CDR3 region is CASSQSDREGLYYTF. The CDR3 DNA reads as TGTGCCAGCAGCCAATCGGACAGGGAAGGACTTTACTACACCTTC.

The rearrangement uses TRBV6-4 and TRBJ2-3, with 14 bases that match TRBD2. V lost 4 bases, J lost 7 bases, and 7 bases stayed unmatched. The CDR3 is 16 amino acids. The V gene's germline CDR1 is MRHNA and CDR2 SNTAGT. Here the CDR3 DNA reads TGTGCCAGCAGTGTCTCCGGGACTAGCGGGGGTTATACGCAGTATTTT. Translation: CASSVSGTSGGYTQYF.

A remark on this clone: The CDR3 does not close with the conserved phenylalanine or tryptophan, likely indicating a read error. Because the CDR3's place on the DNA is in doubt, the DNA is left out and the CDR3 is given as listed by TCRdb. V is TRBV3-1 (or the pseudogene TRBV3-2) and J is TRBJ2-7; the table gives TRBD1 as D, unverified against the DNA. The CDR3 length equals 11 residues, ends included. The germline CDR1 and CDR2 sequences are LGHDT and YNNKEL (reference sequence). CDR3 protein: CASSQARDRAL.

The chain carries TRBV2 and TRBJ2-1; 15 nucleotides match TRBD2. The CDR3 covers 15 residues. The trim removed 5 bases at V and 9 bases at J, leaving 5 bases unmatched. Germline CDR1 reads SNHLY; CDR2 reads FYNNEI. The CDR3 sequence: CASSRTSGGAGEQFF. CDR3 DNA: TGTGCCAGCAGTAGGACTAGCGGGGGGGCCGGTGAGCAGTTCTTC.

The gene calls are TRBV7-2 and TRBJ2-3; a possible D gene is TRBD2 (6 bases). There are 17 residues in the CDR3. CDR1 and CDR2 (germline): SGHTA, FQGNSA. With 3 bases removed from V and 0 bases from J, the gap between germline ends came to 16 bases. The CDR3 spells CASSLVGAGKSTDTQYF. The CDR3 DNA reads TGTGCCAGCAGCTTGGTCGGGGCGGGGAAGAGCACAGATACGCAGTATTTT.

The chain employs TRBV18 and TRBJ2-7, with TRBD2 identical over 11 bases. CDR3 length: 16 amino acids. Trimming removed 5 bases from V and 5 bases from J; junction bases left unmatched: 11. Germline V gives CDR1 KGHSH, CDR2 LQKENI. CDR3 sequence: CASSALAGGLLDEQYF. The CDR3 DNA reads as TGTGCCAGCTCAGCATTAGCGGGGGGGCTCCTCGACGAGCAGTACTTC.

This clone was seen a single time. The CDR3 protein is CASSQGQRADTQYF. CDR3 sequence (DNA): TGTGCCAGCAGCCAGGGACAGCGCGCAGATACGCAGTATTTT. This chain joins TRBV11-2 and TRBJ2-3; 7 bases align to TRBD1. Germline V gene lookup returns CDR1 SGHAT and CDR2 FQNNGV. V shed 5 bases, J shed 4 bases, and the junction held 6 bases outside the gene matches. The CDR3 contains 14 residues.

V is TRBV7-9 and J is TRBJ1-2; unclear D gene. The CDR3 runs 13 residues. Germline assignment: CDR1 SEHNR and CDR2 FQNEAQ (reference sequence). With 5 bases removed from V and 4 bases from J, the gap between germline ends came to 11 bases. This CDR3 reads CASSPTQSYGYTF. CDR3 nucleotide sequence: TGTGCCAGCAGCCCTACACAGTCCTATGGCTACACCTTC.

The rearrangement joins TRBV7-2 to TRBJ1-5; D possibly corresponds to TRBD1 (6 bases). Trimming stripped 5 bases from V and 1 base from J, with 12 bases between. Looked up from germline, CDR1 is SGHTA and CDR2 is FQGNSA. This CDR3 contains 15 residues. CDR3 protein: CASSVTGFSNQPQHF. The CDR3 DNA reads TGTGCCAGCAGCGTGACAGGTTTCAGCAATCAGCCCCAGCATTTT. The whole variable domain, remainder taken from reference TRBV7-2 and TRBJ1-5, is GAGVSQSPSNKVTEKGKDVELRCDPISGHTALYWYRQSLGQGLEFLIYFQGNSAPDKSGLPSDRFSAERTGGSVSTLTIQRTQQEDSAVYLCASSVTGFSNQPQHFGDGTRLSIL.

As concerns this clone: This CDR3 is also generated by other DNA sequences in the sample. The chain carries TRBV5-1 and TRBJ2-2; the match to TRBD1 covers 7 bases. This CDR3 contains 15 residues. Germline CDR1 reads SGHRS; CDR2 reads YFSETQ. Trimming cost V 3 bases and J 0 bases; bases outside gene matches: 2. The CDR3 spells CASSSGTANTGELFF. The CDR3 DNA reads TGCGCCAGCAGCTCTGGGACAGCGAACACCGGGGAGCTGTTTTTT.

The chain links TRBV29-1 to TRBJ2-3; TRBD2 matches at 11 bases. The CDR3 contains 15 residues. The V gene's germline CDR1 is SQVTM and CDR2 ANQGSEA. With V trimmed by 5 bases and J by 4 bases, 8 bases remained unmatched. In nucleotides, the CDR3 is TGCAGCGTTTCACCGGGACTAGCGGATCCAGATACGCAGTATTTT. Protein: CSVSPGLADPDTQYF.

The chain combines TRBV9 with TRBJ1-1, with D possibly being TRBD1 (5 bases). Trimming shortened V by 0 bases and J by 2 bases, and 11 bases separated the two germline ends. This CDR3 is 15 amino acids long. The germline V gene encodes CDR1 SGDLS and CDR2 YYNGEE. The CDR3: CASSVGTQANTEAFF. The CDR3 region has the DNA TGTGCCAGCAGCGTAGGTACACAGGCCAACACTGAAGCTTTCTTT. Complete variable domain (other parts from reference TRBV9 and TRBJ1-1): DSGVTQTPKHLITATGQRVTLRCSPRSGDLSVYWYQQSLDQGLQFLIQYYNGEERAKGNILERFSAQQFPDLHSELNLSSLELGDSALYFCASSVGTQANTEAFFGQGTRLTVV.

This clone was counted once. Other DNA sequences in the same sample also yield this CDR3. DNA of the CDR3: TGTGCCAGCAGCTCGGGGTATGGCTACACCTTC. Amino acid sequence: CASSSGYGYTF. This chain joins TRBV6-5 and TRBJ1-2; D call uncertain. The CDR3 covers 11 residues. The V gene lost 6 bases and the J gene lost 5 bases, with 7 bases spanning the gap. Looked up from germline, CDR1 is MNHEY and CDR2 is SVGAGI.

A few counts support this clone. This chain uses TRBV4-2 with TRBJ2-7, with TRBD1 identical over 7 bases. The CDR3 is 16 amino acids. V shed 1 base, J shed 0 bases, and the junction held 6 bases outside the gene matches. Germline lookup yields CDR1 LGHNA and CDR2 YNFKEQ. CDR3 sequence: CASSQASGQSSYEQYF. The CDR3 DNA is TGTGCCAGCAGCCAAGCATCGGGACAGAGCTCCTACGAGCAGTACTTC.

The chain has TRBV30 and TRBJ1-4; 7 nucleotides agree with TRBD1. The J segment lost 6 bases and the V segment lost 4 bases, leaving 11 bases of the junction unmatched. Germline loops: CDR1 GTSNPN, CDR2 SVGIG (reference sequence). This CDR3 has 15 residues. The CDR3 loop reads CAWKVGAGGYEKLFF. In DNA, the CDR3 is TGTGCCTGGAAAGTAGGGGCAGGGGGTTATGAAAAACTGTTTTTT.

This chain connects TRBV6-6 to TRBJ1-2; D possibly corresponds to TRBD1 (5 bases). In germline, CDR1 is MNHNY, CDR2 SVGAGI (reference sequence). Trimming shortened V by 2 bases and J by 2 bases, and 12 bases separated the two germline ends. The CDR3 is 15 amino acids. The CDR3 spells CASSYPMGGNYGYTF. The CDR3 DNA reads TGTGCCAGCAGTTACCCCATGGGGGGGAACTATGGCTACACCTTC.